This TCR beta chain was retrieved from a study of cytotoxic CD8 clonotypes in ibrutinib-treated CLL. A note on this clone: The antigen is unknown.

Germline trimming cut 6 bases from V and 4 bases from J; bases unmatched to any gene: 10. CDR3 size: 15 residues. Germline values: CDR1 LNHDA, CDR2 SQIVND (reference sequence). Using immunoSEQ multiplex PCR, the repertoire was profiled, and TCRdb retains in-frame clones only, with some absent. In the table there are nearly 50,000 clones, roughly 57% of which are singletons. Study observations and caveats: Public clonotypes (which were uncommon) either contracted or remained stable on treatment. Baseline levels of clonality went above those of age-matched healthy donors and moved with circulating CD8+ T-cell counts.

The receptor was isolated from a human donor with chronic lymphocytic leukemia. The gene calls are TRBV19 and TRBJ2-3, with TRBD2 identical over 7 bases. Sequenced here: PBMCs, sampled after 24 months of ibrutinib treatment. For the CDR3, the DNA is TGTGCCAGTAGCCCAGCGGGGCCGATCGCAGATACGCAGTATTTT. Its translation: CASSPAGPIADTQYF.